Listed here is a single TCR beta chain. No antigen is known for it. No base-level quality is on record; no much larger clone is a single base apart. This sample was taken from a study of blood T cell repertoires in COVID-19 (TCRdb year 2020). Describing the broader study: The collaborator samples originated in the United States, Italy and Spain and spanned the acute and convalescent phases of COVID-19. Nearly every sample came with metadata listing a de-identified subject ID, COVID-19 status, age in years and sex. The prospective study material was composed of cDNA or gDNA derived from T cells, B-cell-depleted T cells, or PBMCs. Where available, HLA class I and class II types were taken from metadata supplied by the sample provider and were not determined by assay-based typing. The repertoires were released in a freely available public database intended as a resource for research on the immune response to SARS-CoV-2. Samples were obtained from the ongoing ImmuneRACE study (first 160 participants) and from about 1,300 subjects provided by 6 global collaborators. Subjects who had been exposed to COVID-19, were actively infected with it, or had recovered from it provided the deeply sampled blood TCRbeta repertoires that made up the dataset. The investigation overall reported the following: Clinical and demographic metadata were provided uncurated, with the amount varying by source and participant.

Participants in the prospective study were aged about 18 to 95 years, lived in under 30 United States geographic areas, and enrolled through a virtual design. To assign participants to cohorts, the prospective study relied on clinical history that participants themselves reported in a screening survey and a study questionnaire. Exposed participants were defined as having been in contact with someone with a PCR-confirmed or clinician-diagnosed COVID-19 case within 2 weeks of study entry. Each participant in the prospective study had whole blood, serum and a nasopharyngeal or oropharyngeal swab collected by mobile phlebotomists. Additional blood draws and questionnaires over an approximately 2-month period could optionally be provided by prospective study participants. Blood samples from the prospective study were shipped frozen or at room temperature prior to DNA extraction. The CDR3 sequence holds 14 residues, the cysteine and phenylalanine included. Only the CDR3 DNA stays, 42 bases, in frame from base 1. For this chain, trimming is 7 bases at the V end and 6 bases at the J end, and the number of junction bases without a gene match is 8. Taken from the germline V gene, the CDR1 and CDR2 loops are MNHEY and SVGAGI.

TCRbeta CDR3 regions were amplified from genomic DNA using the immunoSEQ Assay, a bias-controlled multiplex PCR. Turning to the authors' computational methods: Within the assay, amplification of reference gene primers was used to estimate how many nucleated cells each sample contained. To quantify the absolute abundance of each unique TCRbeta CDR3 rearrangement, sequence reads were collapsed and filtered. For each sample, productive Simpson clonality was calculated as the square root of Simpson's diversity index over productive rearrangements. TCRdb carries this immuneACCESS record with in-frame sequences only. Its versions omit some clonotypes, under half of them owing to an unresolved V gene in the studies checked, with the rest unexplained. V, J and clone size are those of that table, while D and trimming were read from the DNA. The sample table lists 200,000 to 250,000 clones, 80% to 90% of them with a count of one. Roughly 3.7% of the sample rests with the top ten.

This clonotype was obtained from a woman aged 25 to 39 who had been exposed to COVID-19. Recombination linked TRBV6-5 to TRBJ1-5, with 8 bases in between that match TRBD1. The sequencing sample was made of PBMCs or T cells enriched from blood (not recorded which). The CDR3 protein: CASNLGQGGQPQHF. The nucleotides are TGTGCCAGCAACCTAGGACAGGGAGGTCAGCCCCAGCATTTT.